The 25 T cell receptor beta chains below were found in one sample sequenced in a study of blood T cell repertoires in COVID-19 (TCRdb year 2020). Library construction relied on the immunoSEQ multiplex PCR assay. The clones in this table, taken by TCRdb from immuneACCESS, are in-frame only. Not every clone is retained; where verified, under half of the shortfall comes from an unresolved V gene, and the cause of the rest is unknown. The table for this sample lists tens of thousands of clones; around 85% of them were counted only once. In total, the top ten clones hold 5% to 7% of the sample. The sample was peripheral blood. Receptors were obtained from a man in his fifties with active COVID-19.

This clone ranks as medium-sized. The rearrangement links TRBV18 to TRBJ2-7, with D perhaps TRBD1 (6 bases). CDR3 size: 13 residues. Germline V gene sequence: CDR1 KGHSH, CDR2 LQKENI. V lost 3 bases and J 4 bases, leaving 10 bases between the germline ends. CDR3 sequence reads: CASSPQQGYEQYF. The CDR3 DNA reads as TGTGCCAGCTCACCGCAACAGGGATACGAGCAGTACTTC.

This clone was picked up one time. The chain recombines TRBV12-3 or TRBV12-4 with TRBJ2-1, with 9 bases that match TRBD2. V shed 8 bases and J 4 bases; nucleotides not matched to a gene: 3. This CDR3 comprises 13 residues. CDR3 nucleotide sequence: TGTGCCAGCGTAGCGGGGGCATACAATGAGCAGTTCTTC. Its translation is CASVAGAYNEQFF.

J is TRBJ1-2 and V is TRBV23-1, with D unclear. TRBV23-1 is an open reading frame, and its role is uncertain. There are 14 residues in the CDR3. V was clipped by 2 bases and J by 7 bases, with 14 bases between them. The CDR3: CASSQPAPEGGYTF. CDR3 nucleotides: TGCGCCAGCAGTCAACCCGCCCCTGAGGGTGGCTACACCTTC.

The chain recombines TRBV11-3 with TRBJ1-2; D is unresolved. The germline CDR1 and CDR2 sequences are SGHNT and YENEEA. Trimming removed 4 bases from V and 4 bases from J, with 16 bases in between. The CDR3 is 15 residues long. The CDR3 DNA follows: TGTGCCAGCAGCTATATCGGTTCTTCGCTCTATGGCTACACCTTC. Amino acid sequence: CASSYIGSSLYGYTF.

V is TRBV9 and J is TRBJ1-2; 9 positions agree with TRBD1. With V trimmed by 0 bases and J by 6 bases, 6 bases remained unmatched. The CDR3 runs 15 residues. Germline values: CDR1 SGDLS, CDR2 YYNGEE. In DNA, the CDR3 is TGTGCCAGCAGCGTAGGGGGACAGGGTATCAATGGCTACACCTTC. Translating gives CASSVGGQGINGYTF. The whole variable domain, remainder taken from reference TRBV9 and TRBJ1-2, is DSGVTQTPKHLITATGQRVTLRCSPRSGDLSVYWYQQSLDQGLQFLIQYYNGEERAKGNILERFSAQQFPDLHSELNLSSLELGDSALYFCASSVGGQGINGYTFGSGTRLTVV.

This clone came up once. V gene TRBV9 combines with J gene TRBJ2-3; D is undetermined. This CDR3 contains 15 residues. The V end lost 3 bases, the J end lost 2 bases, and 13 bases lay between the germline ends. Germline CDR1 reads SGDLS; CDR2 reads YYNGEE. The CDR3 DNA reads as TGTGCCAGCAGCGGAAGAATAGAACTCACAGATACGCAGTATTTT. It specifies CASSGRIELTDTQYF.

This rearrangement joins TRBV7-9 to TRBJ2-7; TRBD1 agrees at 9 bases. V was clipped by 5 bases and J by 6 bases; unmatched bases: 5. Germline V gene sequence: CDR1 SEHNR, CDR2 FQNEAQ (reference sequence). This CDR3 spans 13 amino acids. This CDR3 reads CASSPGQGSEQYF. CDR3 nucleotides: TGTGCCAGCAGCCCCGGACAGGGGAGCGAGCAGTACTTC.

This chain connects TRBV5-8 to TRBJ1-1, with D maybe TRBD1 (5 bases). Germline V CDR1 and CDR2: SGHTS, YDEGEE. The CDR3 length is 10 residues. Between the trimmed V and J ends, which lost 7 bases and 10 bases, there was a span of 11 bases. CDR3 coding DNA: TGTGCCAGCGCCAGGGCGGTAGCTTTCTTT. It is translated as CASARAVAFF.

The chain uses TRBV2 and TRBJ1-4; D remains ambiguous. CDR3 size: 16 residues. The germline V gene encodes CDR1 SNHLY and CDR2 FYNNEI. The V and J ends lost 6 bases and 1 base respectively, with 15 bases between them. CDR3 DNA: TGTGCCAGCAGCCCCCGTGGTCGGGGAACTAATGAAAAACTGTTTTTT. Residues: CASSPRGRGTNEKLFF.

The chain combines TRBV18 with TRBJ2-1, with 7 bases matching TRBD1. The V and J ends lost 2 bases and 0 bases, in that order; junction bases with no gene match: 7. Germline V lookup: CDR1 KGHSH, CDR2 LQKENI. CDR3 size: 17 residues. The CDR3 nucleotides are TGTGCCAGCTCACCAACCACAGGGGCCGACTCCTACAATGAGCAGTTCTTC. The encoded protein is CASSPTTGADSYNEQFF.

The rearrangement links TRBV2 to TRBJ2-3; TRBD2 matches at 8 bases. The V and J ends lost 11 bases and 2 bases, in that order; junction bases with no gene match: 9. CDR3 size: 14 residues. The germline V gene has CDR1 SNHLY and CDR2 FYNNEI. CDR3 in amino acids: CAGSPTSVTDTQYF. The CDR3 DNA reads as TGTGCCGGTAGCCCGACTAGCGTCACAGATACGCAGTATTTT. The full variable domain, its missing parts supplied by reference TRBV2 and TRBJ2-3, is EPEVTQTPSHQVTQMGQEVILRCVPISNHLYFYWYRQILGQKVEFLVSFYNNEISEKSEIFDDQFSVERPDGSNFTLKIRSTKLEDSAMYFCAGSPTSVTDTQYFGPGTRLTVL.

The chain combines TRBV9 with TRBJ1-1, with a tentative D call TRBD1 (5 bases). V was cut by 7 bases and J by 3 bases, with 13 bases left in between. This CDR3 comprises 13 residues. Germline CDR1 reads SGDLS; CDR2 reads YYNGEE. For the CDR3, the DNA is TGTGCCAGCGGGGCATCGATGTACACTGAAGCTTTCTTT. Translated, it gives CASGASMYTEAFF.

CDR3 sequence reads: CASSVQGTNSPLHF. As DNA, the CDR3 is TGCGCCAGCAGCGTACAGGGTACTAATTCACCCCTCCACTTT. The chain carries TRBV5-1 and TRBJ1-6; tentative D call: TRBD1 (6 bases). Germline V gene data show CDR1 as SGHRS and CDR2 as YFSETQ. The V end was cut by 4 bases, the J end by 6 bases, with 11 bases between. This CDR3 is 14 amino acids long.

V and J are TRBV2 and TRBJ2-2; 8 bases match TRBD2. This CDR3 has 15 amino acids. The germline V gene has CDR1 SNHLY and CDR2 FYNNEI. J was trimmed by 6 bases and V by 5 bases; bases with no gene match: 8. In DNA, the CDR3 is TGTGCCAGCAGTCAAGGCGGGAGGAAGTCCGGGGAGCTGTTTTTT. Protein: CASSQGGRKSGELFF.

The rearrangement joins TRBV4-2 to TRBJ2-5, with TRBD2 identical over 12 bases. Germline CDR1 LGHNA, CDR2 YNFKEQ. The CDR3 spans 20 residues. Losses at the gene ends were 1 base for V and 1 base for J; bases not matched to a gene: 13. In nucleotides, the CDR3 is TGTGCCAGCAGCCAAGCCTCGACTAGCGGGAGAAAGGGGACCCAAGAGACCCAGTACTTC. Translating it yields CASSQASTSGRKGTQETQYF.

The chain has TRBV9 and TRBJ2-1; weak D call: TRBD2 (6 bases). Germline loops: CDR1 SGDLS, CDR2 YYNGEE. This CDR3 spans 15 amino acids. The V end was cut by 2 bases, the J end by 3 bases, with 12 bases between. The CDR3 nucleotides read TGTGCCAGCAGCGTTGGGGCGGGACGCTACAATGAGCAGTTCTTC. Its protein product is CASSVGAGRYNEQFF.

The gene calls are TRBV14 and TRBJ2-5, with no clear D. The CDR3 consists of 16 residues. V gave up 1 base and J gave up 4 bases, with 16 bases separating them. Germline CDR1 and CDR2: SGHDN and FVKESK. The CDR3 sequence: CASSQGFGGLVETQYF. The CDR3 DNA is TGTGCCAGCAGCCAAGGATTCGGCGGATTGGTAGAGACCCAGTACTTC.

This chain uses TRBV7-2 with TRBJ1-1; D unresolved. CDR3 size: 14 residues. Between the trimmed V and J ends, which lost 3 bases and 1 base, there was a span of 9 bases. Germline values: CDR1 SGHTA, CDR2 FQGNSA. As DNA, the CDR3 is TGTGCCAGCAGCTTCTTACAGACGAACACTGAAGCTTTCTTT. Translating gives CASSFLQTNTEAFF.

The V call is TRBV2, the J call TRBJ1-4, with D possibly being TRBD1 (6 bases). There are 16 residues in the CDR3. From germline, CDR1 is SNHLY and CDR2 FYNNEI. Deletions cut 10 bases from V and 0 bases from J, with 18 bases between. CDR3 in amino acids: CATQRGDRSTNEKLFF. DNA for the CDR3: TGTGCCACCCAAAGGGGTGACAGGTCAACTAATGAAAAACTGTTTTTT. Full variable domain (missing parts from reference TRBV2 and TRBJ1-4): EPEVTQTPSHQVTQMGQEVILRCVPISNHLYFYWYRQILGQKVEFLVSFYNNEISEKSEIFDDQFSVERPDGSNFTLKIRSTKLEDSAMYFCATQRGDRSTNEKLFFGSGTQLSVL.

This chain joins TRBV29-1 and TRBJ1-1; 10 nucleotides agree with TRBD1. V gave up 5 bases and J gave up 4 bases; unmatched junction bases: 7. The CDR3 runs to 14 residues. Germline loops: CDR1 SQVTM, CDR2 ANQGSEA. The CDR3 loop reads CSVSSGQGSTEAFF. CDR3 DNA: TGCAGCGTTTCTTCGGGACAGGGGAGCACTGAAGCTTTCTTT.

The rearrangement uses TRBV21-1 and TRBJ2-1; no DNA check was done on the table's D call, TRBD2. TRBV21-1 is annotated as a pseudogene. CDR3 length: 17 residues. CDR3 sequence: CASTLRGRLADLDEQFF. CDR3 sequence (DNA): TGTGCCAGCACCCTAAGGGGCCGACTAGCGGACTTGGATGAGCAGTTCTTC.

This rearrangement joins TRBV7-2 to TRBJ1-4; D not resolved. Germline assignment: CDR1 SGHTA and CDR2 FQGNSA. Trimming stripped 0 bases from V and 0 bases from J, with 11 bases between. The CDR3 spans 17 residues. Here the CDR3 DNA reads TGTGCCAGCAGCTTAGCCCCCGTGAGGTCAACTAATGAAAAACTGTTTTTT. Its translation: CASSLAPVRSTNEKLFF. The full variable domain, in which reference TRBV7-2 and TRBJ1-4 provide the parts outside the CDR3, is GAGVSQSPSNKVTEKGKDVELRCDPISGHTALYWYRQSLGQGLEFLIYFQGNSAPDKSGLPSDRFSAERTGGSVSTLTIQRTQQEDSAVYLCASSLAPVRSTNEKLFFGSGTQLSVL.

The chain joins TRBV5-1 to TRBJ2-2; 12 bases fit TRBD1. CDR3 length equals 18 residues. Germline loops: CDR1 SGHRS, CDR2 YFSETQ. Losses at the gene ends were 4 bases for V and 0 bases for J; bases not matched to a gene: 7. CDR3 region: CASSRIGTGGANTGELFF. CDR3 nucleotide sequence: TGCGCCAGCAGCAGAATAGGGACAGGGGGCGCGAACACCGGGGAGCTGTTTTTT. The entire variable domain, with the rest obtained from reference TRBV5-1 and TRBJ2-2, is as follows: KAGVTQTPRYLIKTRGQQVTLSCSPISGHRSVSWYQQTPGQGLQFLFEYFSETQRNKGNFPGRFSGRQFSNSRSEMNVSTLELGDSALYLCASSRIGTGGANTGELFFGEGSRLTVL.

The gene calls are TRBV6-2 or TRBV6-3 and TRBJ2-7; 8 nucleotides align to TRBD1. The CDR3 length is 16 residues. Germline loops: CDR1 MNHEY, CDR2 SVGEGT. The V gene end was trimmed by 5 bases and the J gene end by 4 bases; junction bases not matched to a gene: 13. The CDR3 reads CASSPFGTGKFYEQYF. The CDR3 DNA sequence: TGTGCCAGCAGTCCATTCGGGACAGGAAAGTTTTACGAGCAGTACTTC.

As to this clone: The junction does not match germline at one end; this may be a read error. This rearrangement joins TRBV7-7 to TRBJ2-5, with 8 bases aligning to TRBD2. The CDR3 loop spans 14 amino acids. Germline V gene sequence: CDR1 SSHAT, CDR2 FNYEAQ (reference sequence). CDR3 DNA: TGTGCTAGCAGCCCGGTAGTAGCGGGGGAGACCCAGTACTTC. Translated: CASSPVVAGETQYF.